The clone carrying this TCR beta chain showed up just once. The antigen is unknown. TCRdb's table, derived via immunoSEQ multiplex PCR, lists solely in-frame clones and lacks some. This table has some 20,000 clones, approximately 88% appearing once. The sample comes from a study of EBV T-cell therapy then PD-1 blockade in nasopharyngeal carcinoma. Treatment reported: AdE1-LMPpoly-expanded autologous EBV-specific T-cell therapy followed by anti-PD-1 nivolumab. The CDR3 loop spans 15 amino acids. Unmatched junction bases numbered 4, after V lost 4 bases and J lost 1 base. Per germline, CDR1 SEHNR and CDR2 FQNEAQ (reference sequence).

The specimen comprised CD8+ T cells from blood, sampled around day 34 from a patient whose treatment included autologous EBV-specific T cells and nivolumab. This clonotype was sampled from a man aged 40-55 years with nasopharyngeal carcinoma. The rearrangement joins TRBV7-9 to TRBJ2-5; TRBD1 matches 9 bases. CDR3 sequence reads: CASSSDRGPQETQYF. CDR3 bases: TGTGCCAGCAGCTCGGACAGGGGCCCCCAAGAGACCCAGTACTTC.